This T cell receptor (beta chain) was profiled in a study of cytomegalovirus exposure and HLA in healthy donors. CDR1 is SQVTM, CDR2 ANQGSEA, per germline. With 6 bases clipped from V and 6 bases from J, the junction kept 9 bases outside the gene matches. This CDR3 spans 14 amino acids. This clone was picked up a small number of times. It was with 60 Vbeta and 13 Jbeta primers that the PCR ran. The data were produced by immunoSEQ multiplex PCR, yet TCRdb's version contains in-frame clones alone and is incomplete. Seen here are more than 150,000 clones, about 80% observed once, and the top ten hold around 15%.

The source is a man aged 50 or older in good health and CMV-seropositive. The chain carries TRBV29-1 and TRBJ2-2; 8 bases map to TRBD1. The sample comprised PBMCs. This chain's CDR3 is CSVSPLQGAGELFF. In nucleotides, the CDR3 is TGCAGCGTAAGCCCGTTACAGGGGGCCGGGGAGCTGTTTTTT.